The rows below give T cell receptor beta chains drawn from one sample of a study of T-cell reconstitution after alpha-beta-depleted transplantation in children. A single record per CDR3 protein comes from TCRdb applying MiXCR to the PCR reads. The sample contains tens of thousands of distinct CDR3 sequences, under 7% of which appear only once. The input for sequencing was PBMCs, mostly from graft donor cells, taken 180 days after TCRalphabeta/CD19-depleted stem cell transplant. These receptors all stem from a male patient aged 10 to 17 who had a stem cell transplant for acute myeloid leukemia, so the T cells may come from the graft donor. Both conserved end residues are part of each CDR3. The D gene is left open where the match is weak. Part of the rows lack a size; the others show once, few, many or a class for expanded clones.

size | J | V | D | DNA | CDR3
many | TRBJ1-5 | TRBV12-3/TRBV12-4 | TRBD1 | TGTGCCAGCAGTTTCCGACAGGGTCTAAATCAGCCCCAGCATTTT | CASSFRQGLNQPQHF
many | TRBJ2-2 | TRBV9 | . | TGTGCCAGCAGCGTAGTGGCAGGTGTATACACCGGGGAGCTGTTTTTT | CASSVVAGVYTGELFF
medium-sized | TRBJ1-2 | TRBV7-8 | . | TGTGCCAGCAGCTTCGCCGGGGCTGGCTACACCTTC | CASSFAGAGYTF
many | TRBJ2-3 | TRBV14 | TRBD2 | TGTGCCAGCAGCCAATCTTGGTCGGGGGGGACCACAGATACGCAGTATTTT | CASSQSWSGGTTDTQYF
many | TRBJ2-1 | TRBV5-6 | . | TGTGCCAGCAGCTTGGAGGGTCTAGCGCGCTACAATGAGCAGTTCTTC | CASSLEGLARYNEQFF
. | TRBJ2-1 | TRBV27 | . | TGTGCCTTCAGTTTGAACGGGGGCAGCTCCTACAATGAGCAGTTCTTC | CAFSLNGGSSYNEQFF
many | TRBJ2-6 | TRBV7-9 | TRBD2 | TGTGCCAGCAGCTTCGCCCGGGGGGGTCCCTCTGGGGCCAACGTCCTGACTTTC | CASSFARGGPSGANVLTF
. | TRBJ1-4 | TRBV13 | . | TGTGCCAGCAGCACCCGGGAGTGGACTAATGAAAAACTGTTTTTT | CASSTREWTNEKLFF
many | TRBJ1-5 | TRBV6-1 | . | TGTGCCAGCAGTGACCCAGCGGGGGCAGATCAGCCCCAGCAATTT | CASSDPAGADQPQQF
many | TRBJ1-1 | TRBV6-5 | . | TGTGCCAGCAGTTACATGGGGCACACTGAAGCTTTCTTT | CASSYMGHTEAFF